One sample yielded the 15 T cell receptor beta chains listed below, sequenced in a study of T-cell memory formation after mild COVID-19. TCRdb fed the 5' RACE reads into MiXCR, producing one record per CDR3 protein. The table lists around 140,000 distinct CDR3 sequences, 15% to 20% of them singletons. Sequencing used PBMCs or a T cell subset sorted from them (not recorded which). The receptors were sampled from an adult woman who had mild COVID-19 (a few samples of this study predate the infection). Cell type and time point are not known.

This chain uses TRBV5-6 with TRBJ2-1; no clear D. The CDR3 totals 13 residues. The ends were cut back, 3 bases at V and 1 base at J, with 5 bases in the middle. Germline loops: CDR1 SGHDT, CDR2 YYEEEE. The CDR3 coding sequence is TGTGCCAGCAGCTCTATTTCCTACAATGAGCAGTTCTTC. As protein: CASSSISYNEQFF. Combining the CDR3 with reference TRBV5-6 and TRBJ2-1 gives the whole variable domain DAGVTQSPTHLIKTRGQQVTLRCSPKSGHDTVSWYQQALGQGPQFIFQYYEEEERQRGNFPDRFSGHQFPNYSSELNVNALLLGDSALYLCASSSISYNEQFFGPGTRLTVL.

The sample holds a few counts of this clonotype. V is TRBV29-1 and J is TRBJ2-7, with 8 positions matching TRBD1. Germline CDR1 and CDR2: SQVTM and ANQGSEA. This CDR3 is built from 12 residues. The V gene end was trimmed by 5 bases and the J gene end by 2 bases; junction bases not matched to a gene: 2. DNA for the CDR3: TGCAGCGTTAGACAGGGGCCCTACGAGCAGTACTTC. Translated: CSVRQGPYEQYF.

This clonotype was observed a handful of times. V gene TRBV12-3 or TRBV12-4 combines with J gene TRBJ1-4; 7 positions match TRBD1. This CDR3 contains 14 residues. V gave up 6 bases and J gave up 5 bases; unmatched junction bases: 6. CDR3 nucleotides: TGTGCCAGCAGGCCAGGGGGGCGGAATGAAAAACTGTTTTTT. Its translation is CASRPGGRNEKLFF.

The chain is built from TRBV15 and TRBJ2-7; D possibly corresponds to TRBD2 (6 bases). Trimming cost V 0 bases and J 4 bases, with 13 bases left between them. CDR3 length: 15 residues. Germline V gene lookup returns CDR1 LNHNV and CDR2 YYDKDF (reference sequence). The CDR3 DNA reads as TGTGCCACCAGCAGAGATCGCGGGAAGGGTTACGAGCAGTACTTC. This gives the protein CATSRDRGKGYEQYF.

The chain couples TRBV29-1 to TRBJ1-1; no clear D. In germline, CDR1 is SQVTM, CDR2 ANQGSEA. V lost 4 bases, J lost 0 bases, and 18 bases lay in between. The CDR3 extends over 16 amino acids. The CDR3 DNA is TGCAGCGTTGTGCGGCAGAGTTTTTATTTGAACACTGAAGCTTTCTTT. The encoded protein is CSVVRQSFYLNTEAFF.

This sequence joins TRBV6-5 and TRBJ1-1; D gene ambiguous. Deletions cut 2 bases from V and 0 bases from J, with 7 bases between. The CDR3 extends over 14 amino acids. CDR1 is MNHEY and CDR2 is SVGAGI in the germline V gene. CDR3 nucleotide sequence: TGTGCCAGCAGTTACCACGGATTGAACACTGAAGCTTTCTTT. As protein: CASSYHGLNTEAFF.

The rearrangement links TRBV5-1 to TRBJ2-7; D gene unclear. Germline values: CDR1 SGHRS, CDR2 YFSETQ. The V gene lost 0 bases and the J gene lost 4 bases, with 17 bases spanning the gap. The length of the CDR3 is 16 residues. CDR3 loop: CASSLGEADGSYEQYF. The CDR3 DNA is TGCGCCAGCAGCTTGGGTGAGGCTGACGGTTCGTACGAGCAGTACTTC. Together with reference TRBV5-1 and TRBJ2-7, the CDR3 gives the full variable domain: KAGVTQTPRYLIKTRGQQVTLSCSPISGHRSVSWYQQTPGQGLQFLFEYFSETQRNKGNFPGRFSGRQFSNSRSEMNVSTLELGDSALYLCASSLGEADGSYEQYFGPGTRLTVT.

The chain is built from TRBV11-3 and TRBJ2-5; D call uncertain. This CDR3 has 13 amino acids. Germline V gene lookup returns CDR1 SGHNT and CDR2 YENEEA. V was pared by 5 bases and J by 2 bases, with 9 bases between. For the CDR3, the DNA is TGTGCCAGCAGCCTCTCCACTCAAGAGACCCAGTACTTC. It encodes CASSLSTQETQYF.

J is TRBJ2-2 and V is TRBV5-5; TRBD2 agrees at 11 bases. The V segment lost 4 bases and the J segment 4 bases; nucleotides outside the gene matches: 12. This CDR3 is 18 amino acids long. Germline V lookup: CDR1 SGHKS, CDR2 YYEKEE (reference sequence). The CDR3, as DNA: TGTGCCAGCAGCCCCCTCTTACTAGCGGGAGCTGCCACCGGGGAGCTGTTTTTT. Translation: CASSPLLLAGAATGELFF.

This clonotype was found a few times. This chain uses TRBV7-2 with TRBJ2-1, with D tentatively TRBD1 or TRBD2 (7 bases each). CDR1 and CDR2 (germline): SGHTA, FQGNSA. The CDR3 totals 13 residues. Trimming removed 4 bases at V and 9 bases at J, with 13 bases between. The CDR3 bases are TGTGCCAGCAGCTGGTCCAGGGGGGGTGAGCAGTTCTTC. Translating it yields CASSWSRGGEQFF.

The table lists this clonotype with many counts. The chain uses TRBV5-1 and TRBJ2-5; 9 bases align to TRBD1. J was trimmed by 5 bases and V by 5 bases; bases with no gene match: 4. The CDR3 covers 13 residues. Germline CDR1 and CDR2: SGHRS and YFSETQ. Here the CDR3 DNA reads TGCGCCAGCAGTTACAGGGGGCAGGAGACCCAGTACTTC. This gives the protein CASSYRGQETQYF. Full variable domain (missing parts from reference TRBV5-1 and TRBJ2-5): KAGVTQTPRYLIKTRGQQVTLSCSPISGHRSVSWYQQTPGQGLQFLFEYFSETQRNKGNFPGRFSGRQFSNSRSEMNVSTLELGDSALYLCASSYRGQETQYFGPGTRLLVL.

This clonotype has a handful of counts. The gene calls are TRBV7-2 and TRBJ1-2; D remains ambiguous. Germline V lookup: CDR1 SGHTA, CDR2 FQGNSA. The length of the CDR3 is 13 residues. Trimming cost V 4 bases and J 2 bases, with 8 bases left between them. CDR3 coding DNA: TGTGCCAGCAGCTCCCAGATGAACTATGGCTACACCTTC. Protein product: CASSSQMNYGYTF.

This clonotype turned up a few times. The rearrangement links TRBV27 to TRBJ2-7; 13 bases map to TRBD2. CDR1 is MNHEY, CDR2 SMNVEV, per germline (reference sequence). The CDR3 runs 14 residues. Losses at the gene ends were 5 bases for V and 6 bases for J; bases not matched to a gene: 4. The CDR3 spells CASSPRLAGGEQYF. CDR3 bases: TGTGCCAGCAGTCCGAGACTAGCGGGAGGCGAGCAGTACTTC.

This clonotype was detected only a few times. The chain has TRBV7-9 and TRBJ2-7; tentatively, D is TRBD2 (5 bases). The germline V and J ends were trimmed by 5 bases and 6 bases, with 11 bases remaining between them. The CDR3 totals 12 residues. Per the germline V gene, CDR1 is SEHNR and CDR2 is FQNEAQ (reference sequence). CDR3 bases: TGTGCCAGCAGCAACCGGGCGGGCGAGCAGTACTTC. Translated, it gives CASSNRAGEQYF. Together with reference TRBV7-9 and TRBJ2-7, the CDR3 gives the full variable domain: DTGVSQNPRHKITKRGQNVTFRCDPISEHNRLYWYRQTLGQGPEFLTYFQNEAQLEKSRLLSDRFSAERPKGSFSTLEIQRTEQGDSAMYLCASSNRAGEQYFGPGTRLTVT.

The genes are TRBV18 and TRBJ2-7; TRBD1 matches 8 bases. The CDR3 contains 15 residues. Germline assignment: CDR1 KGHSH and CDR2 LQKENI. V lost 4 bases and J lost 3; bases outside the gene matches: 8. The CDR3 protein is CASSLGTGEYYEQYF. CDR3 in DNA: TGTGCCAGCTCACTGGGGACAGGAGAATACTACGAGCAGTACTTC.